The T cell receptor beta chain described here comes from a study of metastatic and nonmetastatic thyroid tumors. The CDR3 covers 15 residues. V gave up 3 bases and J gave up 9 bases, with 21 bases separating them. Germline lookup yields CDR1 SGHTA and CDR2 FQGNSA. Thyroid surgery took place with no prior treatment in any patient. TCRdb ran MiXCR on the PCR reads. The table records approximately 26,000 clones, approximately 13% of them present only once. Study-wide findings and caveats: Significantly higher TCR beta diversity was reportedly seen in malignant thyroid tumors than benign nodules, in blood and tumor.

This clone was counted ten times or more. Its antigen is undetermined. This rearrangement joins TRBV7-2 to TRBJ2-7; TRBD2 might be the D (6 bases). This receptor was obtained from a female donor with papillary thyroid cancer or a benign thyroid nodule (not recorded which). Some clones in this sample may be carry-over from other donors' samples. Sequenced: blood. For the CDR3, the DNA is TGTGCCAGCAGCTTGCGCATACTGGCGGGAAGCGCGCAGTACTTC. As protein: CASSLRILAGSAQYF.